This T cell receptor (beta chain) was sequenced during a study of cytomegalovirus exposure and HLA in healthy donors (dated by TCRdb to the late 2010s). Turning to the overall study: According to an earlier analysis of several hundred of the donors, about 190 million T cells yielded 117 million unique TCR beta sequences and 276 Gb of sequence data. A later genetic analysis took genome-wide SNP genotypes for about 55% of the 666 donors and used that subset as a discovery cohort. Every discovery cohort repertoire had been produced on one sequencing platform. The study used immunosequencing to profile the T cell repertoires of some 600 subjects and linked those repertoires to cytomegalovirus serostatus. Roughly 300 gigabases of sequencing data and approximately 84 million unique TCR sequences were included in an early release covering about 700 HLA-typed donors. Across approximately 400 genotyped donors of the cohort, an average of roughly 250,000 unique TCR beta nucleotide sequences per donor were sequenced, and roughly 20% of those sequences were non-productive. A separate validation cohort of roughly 110 different subjects was used in addition to the 666-subject first cohort. Class I and class II HLA loci were covered by the typing at four-digit resolution. Donor age, sex, ethnicity and CMV serostatus were compiled together with the repertoire data. High-throughput TCR immunosequencing, statistical association of individual TCRs with disease status, and machine learning were combined to predict cytomegalovirus infection status. Among the approximately 430 genotyped donors, roughly 80% belonged to the genetic ancestry cluster associated with self-reported Caucasian donors. The number of typed donors differed by locus: about 620-640 for A, B, C, DRB1 and DQB1; approximately 520 for DQA1; 606 for DPA1; and around 490 for DPB1. To study patterns of TCR occurrence, a later analysis re-analyzed previously published TCR beta repertoires from hundreds of donors and added high-resolution HLA genotyping. Four or five DR-DQ haplotypes were handled as single units for association and clustering, since linkage in the cohort was strong. Rather than using new phenotypic data, the later analysis identified candidate immune exposures from TCR beta sequences and from how often those sequences occurred across donors. The study was designed to test whether signatures of past pathogen exposure could be identified by cataloging public T cell receptors. To decide whether each TCR beta V gene segment behaved as functional or pseudogenic, an earlier analysis of some 570 of the donors relied on high-throughput TCR beta sequencing. What the authors observed across the whole study: A cluster of highly shared sequence variants was judged likely to be a technical artifact of the sequencing pipeline. A further reported finding was that TCR beta sequences accurately predicted the HLA-A and HLA-B alleles for most subjects in the first cohort. In a later analysis, the rate of TCR association differed among HLA loci, with DRB1 alleles having the most associated TCRs and HLA-C alleles having the fewest. Correlated functional status among segregating V segments might reflect linkage disequilibrium, but an unknown experimental factor could not be ruled out. The only immune exposure information available for the cohort was CMV serostatus. The earlier analysis of some 560 of the donors excluded 15 to 20 rarely observed V segments, including chromosome 9 orphons, because counts were too low. HLA typing was unavailable for some donors at each locus, so association tests used only the typed subset. The cohort was sequenced for TCR beta chains only, and without alpha or paired-chain data the features that could be detected were limited. In a later analysis, most CMV-associated TCR beta chains were found to appear HLA-restricted, with HLA associations seemingly driven largely by CMV exposure. Most TCR sequences were seen in very few donors, while some public TCRs were found in many individuals. An earlier analysis of 587 of the donors showed that most TCR beta V segments appeared in productive rearrangements either about 87% or about 30% of the time, which broadly matched IMGT annotations. V-gene and J-gene trimming of TCR beta chains was associated with a missense DCLRE1C variant in a later genetic analysis, and the association was replicated in an independent cohort. According to the authors, the approach could potentially be generalized to other disease states and immunological phenotypes. At a false discovery rate of 0.05, a later analysis linked about 16,000 TCR beta sequences to specific HLA alleles. Compared with the 666-donor mean, donors in an Asian-associated ancestry cluster had fewer N-insertions in productive TCRs, according to a later genetic analysis. A total of some 180 TCR beta chains were listed by the study as associated with cytomegalovirus. According to a later analysis, parvovirus B19, influenza, CMV and Epstein-Barr virus appeared linked to several top co-occurrence clusters. The presence/absence analyses assumed that sequencing depth was roughly uniform across donors, and that assumption may not be true. Some IMGT-functional V segments, including TRBV6-2 and TRBV6-3, could not be told apart with the 87-base-pair reads, so those segments were excluded. Strong co-occurrence of HLA alleles, especially DR and DQ, made assigning TCR associations to individual alleles difficult. A few of the identified cytomegalovirus-associated TCR beta chains were confirmed in vitro to be specific for cytomegalovirus antigens. Cytomegalovirus status was reported to be diagnosed by the classifier with high specificity and sensitivity in both the original and validation cohorts. A later analysis found that HLA-associated TCR beta chains were more clonally expanded and had lower generation probabilities than equally common non-associated chains.

Library generation was performed with the immunoSEQ multiplex PCR assay. For the multiplex PCR, a mixture combining 60 forward primers for TCR Vbeta segments and 13 reverse primers for TCR Jbeta segments was used. The CDR3 region of rearranged TCR beta genes was amplified from genomic DNA with a multiplex PCR assay. On the Illumina HiSeq System, the amplified TCR beta libraries were sequenced as 87-base-pair reads. Regarding the original processing steps: In a later analysis, 77 million or so unique TCR beta chains were counted across the approximately 670 repertoires, and around 10 million of these chains were shared by at least two donors. Raw reads were error-corrected and collapsed into unique sequences with a nearest-neighbor algorithm that merged closely related sequences to remove PCR and sequencing errors. V, D and J gene segments were assigned by aligning CDR3 sequences to IMGT reference sequences. For a sequence to be retained, at least a six-nucleotide match to both a V gene segment and a J gene segment was required. A rearrangement was called productive if the CDR3 had no stop codons and remained in frame with V and J, and every other rearrangement was called non-productive. CDR3 was defined according to IMGT convention as the region running from the second conserved V-encoded cysteine to the conserved J-encoded phenylalanine. The earlier analysis of about 590 of the donors excluded sequences that lacked an unambiguous match to a single V gene segment. An earlier analysis of almost 600 of the donors classified V segments as functional when productive rearrangements were above 56.7% and as segregating when the standard deviation between donors was above 5%. A statistical classification framework was built for diagnosing cytomegalovirus status from the catalog of TCR beta chain sequences. V and J gene assignment, in a later analysis, came from comparing TCR nucleotide sequences with IMGT/GENE-DB human TR gene sequences. The TCRdist pipeline was used in a later analysis to assign CDR3 sequences and most-parsimonious VDJ recombination scenarios. In a later analysis, each TCR beta chain was defined by its CDR3 amino acid sequence together with its V-gene family, and reads without a unique V-gene family were excluded. As a way to deal with suspected cross-contamination and a sequencing artifact, a later analysis dropped 640 or so nucleotide sequences that were highly shared and had low generation probability. A later analysis calculated a clonal expansion index for each public chain from normalized within-repertoire ranks of inferred template counts. A later analysis computed generation probabilities with a VDJ recombination model fitted to out-of-frame rearrangements, and checked the results against IGoR. Hypergeometric tests were used in a later analysis to score TCR-TCR, TCR-HLA and TCR-CMV co-occurrence, with a repertoire-size bias correction applied to the TCR pairs. In a later analysis, false discovery rates were estimated by permuting HLA or CMV assignments 20 times. A later analysis grouped co-occurring TCRs with DBSCAN, adding TCRdist sequence similarity when clustering within HLA-allele-positive subsets. Repertoires with fewer than 30,000 or more than 120,000 public chains were left out of co-occurrence clustering, as were about 5 repertoires with anomalous nucleotide sharing. The clones in this table, taken by TCRdb from immuneACCESS, are in-frame only. Not every clone is retained; where verified, under half of the shortfall comes from an unresolved V gene, and the cause of the rest is unknown. The DNA gave D and trimming, while V, J and clone size come from that table. In this sample the table shows 50,000 to 60,000 clones, 77% of which occur a single time. The ten most abundant clones make up 2.5% to 3% of the sample.

CDR1 and CDR2, looked up from the germline V gene, are SGHTA and FQGNSA. The CDR3 measures 19 amino acids from cysteine to phenylalanine. The sequence is cut down to CDR3 DNA, 57 bases in frame from base 1. Clipping removes 3 bases from V and 0 bases from J, with 9 as the unmatched junction base count. A word on this clone: There is no known antigen for this receptor. No base-level quality is on record; no much larger clone is a single base apart.

The cohort comprised approximately 700 healthy bone marrow donors. All cohort members were sampled while nominally healthy, although unrecorded immune exposures were likely present. The donor was CMV seropositive and was included in the group of approximately 300 seropositive cohort members. A peripheral blood sample was collected from each donor, and TCR beta sequencing was performed on peripheral blood mononuclear cells. Genomic DNA extraction from the blood cell samples was performed with the Qiagen DNeasy Blood Extraction Kit. The TCR comes from a woman aged 35 to 49 in good health and CMV-seropositive. The sequenced sample consisted of PBMCs. The chain links TRBV7-2 with TRBJ2-6, with 9 middle bases fitting TRBD1. For the CDR3, the sequence is CASSLDTTGGISGANVLTF. The bases read TGTGCCAGCAGCTTGGACACGACAGGGGGGATCTCTGGGGCCAACGTCCTGACTTTC.